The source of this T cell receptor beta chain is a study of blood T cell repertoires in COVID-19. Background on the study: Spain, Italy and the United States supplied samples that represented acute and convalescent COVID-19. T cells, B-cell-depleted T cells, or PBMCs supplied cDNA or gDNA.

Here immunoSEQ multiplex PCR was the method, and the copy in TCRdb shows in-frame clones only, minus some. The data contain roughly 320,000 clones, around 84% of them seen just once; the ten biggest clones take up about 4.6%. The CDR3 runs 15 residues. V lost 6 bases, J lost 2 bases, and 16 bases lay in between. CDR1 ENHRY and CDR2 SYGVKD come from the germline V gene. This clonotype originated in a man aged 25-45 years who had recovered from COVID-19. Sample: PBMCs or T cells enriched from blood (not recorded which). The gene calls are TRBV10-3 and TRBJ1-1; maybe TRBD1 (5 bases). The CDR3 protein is CAISDPTERNTEAFF. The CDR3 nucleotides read TGTGCCATCAGCGACCCGACAGAGCGAAACACTGAAGCTTTCTTT.